This T cell receptor (beta chain) came from a study of blood T cell repertoires in COVID-19. Study background: Sample material is recorded as cDNA or gDNA derived from T cells, B-cell-depleted T cells, or PBMCs.

In its sample, this clone was seen once. Study processing details: It was from reference gene primer amplification that nucleated cell counts were estimated. The assay was immunoSEQ multiplex PCR, and TCRdb's table has in-frame clones only and misses some. That table is the source of V, J and clone size, and D and trimming were worked out from the DNA. The sample holds some 460,000 clones, about 90% seen once. The ends lost 3 bases at V and 10 bases at J; junction bases unmatched: 16. The CDR3 extends over 17 amino acids. CDR1 and CDR2 (germline): KGHSH, LQKENI. Enrolled through a virtual design, the participants were between 18 and 89 years of age and came from some 25 US areas. Cohort 3 recovered donors had two negative PCRs, clearance, or symptom resolution.

The V call is TRBV18, the J call TRBJ2-1; 9 bases are shared with TRBD1. The material sequenced was PBMCs or T cells enriched from blood (not recorded which). The source of this sequence is a young woman who had recovered from COVID-19. The CDR3 coding sequence is TGTGCCAGCTCACCTCGTGGGGGGACAGGGATATTTTACGAGCAGTTCTTC. Translation gives CASSPRGGTGIFYEQFF.